One T cell receptor (beta chain) is described in this entry. The data were taken from a study of coeliac disease. Repertoires were generated with immunoSEQ multiplex PCR, while TCRdb's copy carries only in-frame clones and drops some. This table has several thousand clones, around 70% appearing once. This CDR3 contains 15 residues. V was clipped by 1 base and J by 5 bases; unmatched bases: 6. CDR1 SGHTA and CDR2 FQGNSA come from the germline V gene. The TCR originated in a man younger than 40 with celiac disease. The chain recombines TRBV7-2 with TRBJ2-5, with 8 bases matching TRBD1. The sample comprised lamina propria lymphocytes from the gut. The CDR3 loop reads CASSLGTGFGETQYF. The CDR3 DNA reads TGTGCCAGCAGCTTAGGGACAGGGTTTGGGGAGACCCAGTACTTC. Complete variable domain (other parts from reference TRBV7-2 and TRBJ2-5): GAGVSQSPSNKVTEKGKDVELRCDPISGHTALYWYRQSLGQGLEFLIYFQGNSAPDKSGLPSDRFSAERTGGSVSTLTIQRTQQEDSAVYLCASSLGTGFGETQYFGPGTRLLVL.